This TCR beta chain comes out of a study of T cells in Graves' hyperthyroidism and ophthalmopathy. For the study at large: Peripheral blood collection took place at initial diagnosis, before any treatment. Study-wide points: Median prediction lead before ophthalmopathy onset was 6.5 to 7 months with the model. Most expanded thyroid clonotypes above 0.001 recurred in blood.

It was RNA transcripts that yielded the amplified TCR beta CDR3 regions. The HTBI set primed first-round TCR CDR3 RT-PCR. MiXCR, run by TCRdb on the multiplex PCR reads, gives a single entry per CDR3 protein. The table records nearly 600,000 distinct CDR3 sequences, 14% of them present only once. The ends were cut back, 6 bases at V and 7 bases at J, with 21 bases in the middle. From germline, CDR1 is MNHEY and CDR2 SMNVEV (reference sequence). The CDR3 has 15 residues. This clonotype was detected many times. As yet, its antigen is unknown. The chain uses TRBV27 and TRBJ1-1, with a possible D match to TRBD1 (5 bases). Material for sequencing was blood. The TCR comes from a woman aged 18-29 years with Graves' ophthalmopathy. The CDR3 here is CASRPNPPGSREAFF. Written as DNA, the CDR3 is TGTGCCAGCAGACCAAACCCTCCAGGGTCCCGTGAAGCTTTCTTT.